The present entry profiles one T cell receptor (beta chain) with its context. Its target is not known. Assay used: immunoSEQ multiplex PCR; TCRdb lists only in-frame clones, some missing. The sample consists of 100,000 or so clones, approximately 94% of them appearing once. This sample was taken from a study of OX40 agonist ivuxolimab in advanced cancers. Study results and caveats: People who partly responded at 0.1-3.0 mg/kg had some of the least clonal expansion seen. Expanded clones tended on average to be more numerous among CD8+ T cells than CD4+.

Patients with a history of autoimmune disease or on systemic immunosuppression were excluded. Germline-derived CDR1 and CDR2 are MDHEN and SYDVKM. There are 14 residues in the CDR3. V was pared by 2 bases and J by 2 bases, with 7 bases between. The sequencing used CD4+ or CD8+ T cells sorted from blood, collected in a trial of the OX40 agonist ivuxolimab. The clonotype comes from an adult with an advanced solid tumor such as melanoma, head and neck, liver or kidney cancer. This chain joins TRBV28 and TRBJ1-5; D uncertain. The DNA for the CDR3 is TGTGCCAGCAGTTTACGGGTTGGCAATCAGCCCCAGCATTTT. Its translation: CASSLRVGNQPQHF.